Listed below are T cell receptor beta chains from one sample, sequenced in a study of blood T cells in healthy people across ages. TCRdb re-derived calls from the 5' RACE reads in MiXCR, one entry per CDR3 protein. Of 1.5 million to 2 million distinct CDR3 sequences in the sample, 28% were seen once. What was sequenced was blood. All receptors derive from a woman in her thirties in good health. CDR3s include the opening cysteine and the closing phenylalanine or tryptophan. D genes are given only for firm matches. Where a row states a size, it is once, few, many or the class of an expanded clone; other rows omit it.

D,J,size,V,CDR3,DNA
TRBD1,TRBJ2-7,NA,TRBV7-9,CASSIWDRNYEQYF,TGTGCCAGCAGCATATGGGACAGAAACTACGAGCAGTACTTC
TRBD1,TRBJ2-1,NA,TRBV20-1,CSARWDRVAYNEQFF,TGCAGTGCTAGGTGGGACAGGGTGGCCTACAATGAGCAGTTCTTC
NA,TRBJ2-2,NA,TRBV27,CASSLSLSWGWVGAGELFF,TGTGCCAGCAGTTTATCCCTATCTTGGGGGTGGGTTGGCGCCGGGGAGCTGTTTTTT
TRBD2,TRBJ2-5,NA,TRBV7-9,CASSWEGLMETQYF,TGTGCCAGCAGCTGGGAGGGTTTGATGGAGACCCAGTACTTC
NA,TRBJ1-1,NA,TRBV28,CASDGNTEAFF,TGTGCCAGCGACGGGAATACTGAAGCTTTCTTT
TRBD1,TRBJ1-2,NA,TRBV6-5,CASSGVGTGDVGYTF,TGTGCCAGCAGTGGCGTCGGGACAGGGGATGTAGGCTACACCTTC
NA,TRBJ2-7,few,TRBV20-1,CSASPPGPNPEQYF,TGCAGTGCTAGCCCACCGGGACCCAATCCGGAGCAGTACTTC
NA,TRBJ2-2,NA,TRBV12-3/TRBV12-4,CASRPPKSTGELFF,TGTGCCAGCAGGCCTCCGAAATCCACCGGGGAGCTGTTTTTT
TRBD1,TRBJ1-2,NA,TRBV11-2,CASSARQGRGDGYTF,TGTGCCAGCAGCGCCAGACAGGGGAGAGGTGATGGCTACACCTTC
NA,TRBJ2-2,NA,TRBV18,CASSPPVAAGELFF,TGTGCCAGCTCACCACCGGTAGCGGCCGGGGAGCTGTTTTTT
TRBD1,TRBJ2-7,many,TRBV3-1,CASSQKSLAGQVNEQYF,TGTGCCAGCAGCCAGAAAAGTCTAGCAGGACAGGTAAACGAGCAGTACTTC
TRBD1,TRBJ2-5,many,TRBV20-1,CSALTGGRGTQYF,TGCAGTGCCCTTACAGGGGGTCGGGGGACCCAGTACTTC
NA,TRBJ2-1,few,TRBV20-1,CSARDHQISGYNEQFF,TGCAGTGCTAGAGATCACCAGATAAGCGGGTACAATGAGCAGTTCTTC
NA,TRBJ2-5,few,TRBV20-1,CSARGGDFWGETQYF,TGCAGTGCTAGAGGGGGGGATTTTTGGGGTGAGACCCAGTACTTC
NA,TRBJ2-3,NA,TRBV11-2,CASSPIRQVGDTQYF,TGTGCCAGCAGCCCTATACGACAAGTTGGAGATACGCAGTATTTT
NA,TRBJ2-3,NA,TRBV7-9,CASSSQPGEVQGDTQYF,TGTGCCAGCAGCTCACAACCCGGGGAAGTTCAAGGAGATACGCAGTATTTT
TRBD1,TRBJ2-7,few,TRBV2,CASSDKTGIYEQYF,TGTGCCAGCAGTGACAAGACAGGGATCTACGAGCAGTACTTC
NA,TRBJ2-7,many,TRBV12-3/TRBV12-4,CASSRRDYYEQYF,TGTGCCAGCAGCCGCCGGGATTACTACGAGCAGTACTTC
TRBD2,TRBJ2-7,many,TRBV9,CASSVSGTYEQYF,TGTGCCAGCAGCGTAAGCGGGACCTACGAGCAGTACTTC
NA,TRBJ1-2,NA,TRBV6-5,CASRGVGGYTF,TGTGCCAGCAGGGGAGTGGGAGGCTACACCTTC
TRBD1,TRBJ2-5,many,TRBV20-1,CSAQKGALQETQYF,TGCAGTGCTCAGAAGGGGGCCCTGCAAGAGACCCAGTACTTC
TRBD2,TRBJ2-1,many,TRBV28,CASSFRLAGGRRNEQFF,TGTGCCAGCAGTTTTAGGCTAGCGGGAGGGCGGCGCAATGAGCAGTTCTTC
NA,TRBJ2-7,once,TRBV7-6,CASSLGQNAYEQYF,TGTGCCAGCAGCTTGGGTCAGAACGCCTACGAGCAGTACTTC
NA,TRBJ1-4,few,TRBV5-1,CASSSDSAAEKLFF,TGCGCCAGCAGCTCGGATTCCGCGGCTGAAAAACTGTTTTTT
NA,TRBJ1-2,few,TRBV5-5,CASSLAEHGLYGYTF,TGTGCCAGCAGCTTGGCCGAACACGGACTCTATGGCTACACCTTC
NA,TRBJ2-7,NA,TRBV14,CASSQDYGRTYEQYF,TGTGCCAGCAGCCAAGACTATGGCAGAACCTACGAGCAGTACTTC